The clone carrying this TCR beta chain came up once. The repertoire was sequenced with immunoSEQ multiplex PCR; TCRdb's copy has only in-frame clones and lacks some. The repertoire consists of 350,000 or so clones, with more than 85% occurring once and the leading ten covering approximately 17%. The data were obtained in a study of blood T cell repertoires in COVID-19. About the study: Collection of acute and convalescent COVID-19 samples took place in the United States, Italy and Spain. PBMCs, B-cell-depleted T cells, or T cells provided the cDNA or gDNA that made up the material.

With 2 bases removed from V and 0 bases from J, the gap between germline ends came to 8 bases. The CDR3 is 15 residues long. Germline loops: CDR1 SEHNR, CDR2 FQNEAQ (reference sequence). Clinical history reported by participants formed the basis on which cohorts were assigned. Sequencing was done on a sample of PBMCs or T cells enriched from blood (not recorded which). The receptor was isolated from a woman in her twenties or thirties who had recovered from COVID-19. V usage is TRBV7-9 and J usage is TRBJ1-3, with D tentatively TRBD1 (5 bases). The CDR3 nucleotides are TGTGCCAGCAGCTTAATGGGGGGCTCTGGAAACACCATATATTTT. Protein sequence: CASSLMGGSGNTIYF.